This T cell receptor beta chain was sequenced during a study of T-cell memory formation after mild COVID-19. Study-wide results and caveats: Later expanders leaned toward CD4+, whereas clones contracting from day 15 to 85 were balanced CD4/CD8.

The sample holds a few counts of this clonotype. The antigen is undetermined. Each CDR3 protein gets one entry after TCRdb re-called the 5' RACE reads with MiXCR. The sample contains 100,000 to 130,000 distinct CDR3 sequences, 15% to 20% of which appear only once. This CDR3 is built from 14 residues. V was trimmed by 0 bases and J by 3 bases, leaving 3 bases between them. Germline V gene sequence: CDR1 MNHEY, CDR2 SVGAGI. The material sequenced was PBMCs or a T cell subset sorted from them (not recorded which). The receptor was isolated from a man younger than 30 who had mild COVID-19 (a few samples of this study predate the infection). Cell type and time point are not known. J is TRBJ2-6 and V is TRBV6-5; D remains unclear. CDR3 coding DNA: TGTGCCAGCAGTTACTCGTATGGGGCCAACGTCCTGACTTTC. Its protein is CASSYSYGANVLTF.